This T cell receptor beta chain was documented in a study of blood T cell repertoires in COVID-19. Assignment of participants to cohorts was predicated upon participant-reported clinical history. Trimming removed 3 bases from V and 2 bases from J; junction bases left unmatched: 3. The CDR3 spans 15 residues. CDR1 and CDR2 from the germline V gene are SEHNR and FQNEAQ (reference sequence). Here immunoSEQ multiplex PCR was the method, and the copy in TCRdb shows in-frame clones only, minus some. The profile covers 350,000 or so clones, with approximately 92% appearing a single time and less than 20% taken by the ten largest.

Sequencing was done on a sample of PBMCs or T cells enriched from blood (not recorded which). The TCR was taken from a woman aged 25 to 45 who had recovered from COVID-19. This sequence joins TRBV7-9 and TRBJ2-3; the match to TRBD2 covers 9 bases. The CDR3 DNA reads TGTGCCAGCAGCTTCCTAGCGGGGTACACAGATACGCAGTATTTT. Residues: CASSFLAGYTDTQYF. The full variable domain, rest sourced from reference TRBV7-9 and TRBJ2-3, is DTGVSQNPRHKITKRGQNVTFRCDPISEHNRLYWYRQTLGQGPEFLTYFQNEAQLEKSRLLSDRFSAERPKGSFSTLEIQRTEQGDSAMYLCASSFLAGYTDTQYFGPGTRLTVL.